These 10 T cell receptor beta chains were sequenced from one sample in a study of Graves' ophthalmopathy and Graves' hyperthyroidism. RNA transcripts were the source from which TCR beta CDR3 regions were amplified. An opening RT-PCR round employed HTBI primers and preceded a second-round multiplex PCR. TCRdb re-derived calls from the multiplex PCR reads in MiXCR, one entry per CDR3 protein. The sample yields hundreds of thousands of distinct CDR3 sequences, under 25% seen once. The sequenced material came from peripheral blood. The receptors were sampled from a woman aged 18-29 years with stable Graves' hyperthyroidism.

This clonotype appeared many times. V gene TRBV20-1 combines with J gene TRBJ2-4; D uncertain. The germline V gene has CDR1 DFQATT and CDR2 SNEGSKA (reference sequence). The CDR3 extends over 13 amino acids. V was trimmed by 3 bases and J by 0 bases, leaving 6 bases between them. In nucleotides, the CDR3 is TGCAGTGCTAGCTCACTAGCCAAAAACATTCAGTACTTC. Residues: CSASSLAKNIQYF.

J is TRBJ2-7 and V is TRBV6-1; perhaps TRBD2 as D (5 bases). CDR3 length: 11 residues. With 7 bases removed from V and 7 bases from J, the gap between germline ends came to 11 bases. Germline V gene lookup returns CDR1 MNHNS and CDR2 SASEGT. CDR3 nucleotides: TGTGCCAGCACCATAGGGAGAGAGCAGTACTTC. Translated, it gives CASTIGREQYF.

The chain links TRBV24-1 to TRBJ1-1; D unresolved. Germline V CDR1 and CDR2: KGHDR, SFDVKD. The CDR3 spans 13 residues. V was clipped by 1 base and J by 2 bases, with 4 bases between them. DNA of the CDR3: TGTGCCACCAGTGATTTCCCTAACACTGAAGCTTTCTTT. This encodes CATSDFPNTEAFF.

The V call is TRBV20-1, the J call TRBJ2-4; no reliable D call. CDR3 length equals 13 residues. Germline-derived CDR1 and CDR2 are DFQATT and SNEGSKA (reference sequence). Trimming removed 1 base from V and 8 bases from J, with 12 bases in between. CDR3 bases: TGCAGTGCTAGAGTAACTGCTCGGGACATTCAGTACTTC. Translation: CSARVTARDIQYF.

This clonotype has a count of ten or more. This chain joins TRBV7-8 and TRBJ2-7, with D possibly matching TRBD1 (7 bases). The CDR3 extends over 15 amino acids. Germline-derived CDR1 and CDR2 are SGHVS and FQNEAQ. The V end lost 3 bases, the J end lost 3 bases, and 15 bases lay between the germline ends. The CDR3 region is CASSLAGGRFYEQYF. For the CDR3, the DNA is TGTGCCAGCAGCTTGGCAGGGGGGAGGTTCTACGAGCAGTACTTC.

The rearrangement links TRBV28 to TRBJ1-1, with D tentatively TRBD1 (6 bases). The CDR3 spans 15 residues. The germline gives CDR1 MDHEN, CDR2 SYDVKM. V was pared by 1 base and J by 3 bases, with 12 bases between. The CDR3 region is CASSLFRQAHTEAFF. Here the CDR3 DNA reads TGTGCCAGCAGTTTATTCAGACAGGCCCACACTGAAGCTTTCTTT.

Ten or more counts support this clonotype. V gene TRBV2 combines with J gene TRBJ2-5, with D uncertain. V lost 1 base, J lost 4 bases, and 7 bases lay in between. Germline values: CDR1 SNHLY, CDR2 FYNNEI. The length of the CDR3 is 13 residues. The CDR3 loop reads CASSEGFVETQYF. CDR3 DNA sequence: TGTGCCAGCAGTGAAGGTTTCGTAGAGACCCAGTACTTC.

This clonotype was detected many times. The J gene is TRBJ2-5, the V gene TRBV9; D gene uncertain. Germline V gene data show CDR1 as SGDLS and CDR2 as YYNGEE. The CDR3 consists of 12 residues. Trimming stripped 3 bases from V and 7 bases from J, with 10 bases between. The CDR3, as DNA: TGTGCCAGCAGCGCCCCCCACGGGACCCAGTACTTC. It encodes CASSAPHGTQYF.

The gene calls are TRBV5-4 and TRBJ2-7; TRBD2 is a possible D gene (6 bases). Trimming cost V 3 bases and J 0 bases, with 16 bases left between them. Germline V gene sequence: CDR1 SGHNT, CDR2 YYREEE (reference sequence). There are 16 residues in the CDR3. CDR3 DNA: TGTGCCAGCAGCTCCCTAATTAGCGGCAACTCCTACGAGCAGTACTTC. Amino acids: CASSSLISGNSYEQYF.

This clonotype was detected ten times or more. J is TRBJ2-7 and V is TRBV28; TRBD2 aligns across 9 bases. The germline CDR1 and CDR2 sequences are MDHEN and SYDVKM. This CDR3 contains 16 residues. V shed 6 bases and J 2 bases; nucleotides not matched to a gene: 11. Here the CDR3 reads CASRPRTRGRAYEQYF. CDR3 bases: TGTGCCAGCAGGCCCCGAACGCGCGGGAGGGCCTACGAGCAGTACTTC.